A selection of T cell receptor beta chains follows, all from one sample in a study of OX40 agonist ivuxolimab in advanced cancers. Assay used: immunoSEQ multiplex PCR; TCRdb lists only in-frame clones, some missing. Of under 90,000 clones in the sample, 75% to 90% were seen once. The sequencing used CD4+ or CD8+ T cells sorted from blood, collected in a trial of the OX40 agonist ivuxolimab. These receptors all stem from an adult with an advanced solid tumor such as melanoma, head and neck, liver or kidney cancer. The CDR3 runs from the conserved cysteine through the conserved F or W. Fields, in order: V gene, J gene, D gene, clone size, CDR3 DNA, CDR3 protein. D genes are given only for firm matches. Rows give clone size only sometimes, using once, few, many, or a class for an expanded clone.

TRBV10-2	TRBJ1-5	.	.	TGCGCCAGTAGGGGCAGGTCGAAGAATCAGCCCCAGCATTTT	CASRGRSKNQPQHF
TRBV15	TRBJ1-2	.	.	TGTGCCACCAGTACACAATCCGGGACTCTCAACTATGGCTACACCTTC	CATSTQSGTLNYGYTF
TRBV5-4	TRBJ2-1	.	.	TGTGCCAGCAGCTTATCTGGTGTTCGAGGGTCCTACAATGAGCAGTTCTTC	CASSLSGVRGSYNEQFF
TRBV2	TRBJ2-3	.	few	TGTGCCAGCAGTGTGATTGGCGGGGCTAGCACAGATACGCAGTATTTT	CASSVIGGASTDTQYF
TRBV7-2	TRBJ2-3	TRBD2	.	TGTGCCGGCGGGAAAGCGGGAGTCGCTCCGACCACAGATACGCAGTATTTT	CAGGKAGVAPTTDTQYF
TRBV28	TRBJ1-3	TRBD1	.	TGTGCCAGCACCTCGACAGGGCGAATCTCTGGAAACACCATATATTTT	CASTSTGRISGNTIYF
TRBV2	TRBJ1-6	.	.	TGTGCCAGCGGAGCGGACAGCGGTGCTCCCCTCCACTTT	CASGADSGAPLHF
TRBV28	TRBJ2-2	.	.	TGTGCCAGCAGTTTAGGGCAGGGGAACACCGGGGAGCTGTTTTTT	CASSLGQGNTGELFF
TRBV6-5	TRBJ2-7	TRBD1	.	TGTGCCAGCAGTTACCGGGACAGGGGGTACGAGCAGTACTTC	CASSYRDRGYEQYF
TRBV15	TRBJ1-4	.	once	TGTGCCACGACGCCAGGAGGCGGACAGCCGAATGAAAAACTGTTTTTT	CATTPGGGQPNEKLFF
TRBV28	TRBJ1-3	.	.	TGTGCCAGCAGTCCCCCTCCCAGGCCTACCTCTGGAAACACCATATATTTT	CASSPPPRPTSGNTIYF
TRBV5-1	TRBJ2-1	.	once	TGCGCCAGCAGCCCCCGGGGTGAAGGGTGGAACAATGAGCAGTTCTTC	CASSPRGEGWNNEQFF
TRBV5-8	TRBJ1-5	.	.	TGTGCCAGCAGCTTATGGTCTCAGCCCCAGCATTTT	CASSLWSQPQHF
TRBV7-9	TRBJ1-6	.	.	TGTGCCAGCACCCCTCGGGACCAAAGTTCACCCCTCCACTTT	CASTPRDQSSPLHF
TRBV18	TRBJ1-6	TRBD1	.	TGTGCCAGCTCGGAGGGACAGCGTGATAATTCACCCCTCCACTTT	CASSEGQRDNSPLHF
TRBV6-1	TRBJ1-3	.	.	TGTGCCAGCAGCCAAGTCGGCCGAAACACCATATATTTT	CASSQVGRNTIYF
TRBV18	TRBJ1-2	.	.	TGTGCCAGCTCAGAATCAGGCCTCCCCACAGGCTACACCTTC	CASSESGLPTGYTF